This is a list of T cell receptor beta chains from one sample in a study of T cells in Graves' hyperthyroidism and ophthalmopathy. TCRdb ran MiXCR on the multiplex PCR reads and lists one entry per CDR3 protein. The profile shows 500,000 or so distinct CDR3 sequences, roughly 15% of them singletons. The sequencing sample was made of blood. The source is a young woman with Graves' ophthalmopathy. Both conserved end residues are part of each CDR3. Fields, in order: J gene, D gene, clone size, V gene, CDR3 protein, CDR3 DNA. D genes are given only for firm matches. Clone size appears in some rows only: once, few, many, or a class for an expanded clone.

J: TRBJ1-5
D: .
size: few
V: TRBV7-9
CDR3: CASSLGSGDNQPQHF
DNA: TGTGCCAGCAGCTTAGGTTCGGGGGACAATCAGCCCCAGCATTTT

J: TRBJ2-7
D: TRBD1
size: .
V: TRBV9
CDR3: CASSLRQGPFEQYF
DNA: TGTGCCAGCAGCCTCCGACAGGGCCCCTTCGAGCAGTACTTC

J: TRBJ2-1
D: TRBD1
size: once
V: TRBV7-3
CDR3: CASSHMGQQVSYNEQFF
DNA: TGCGCCAGCAGCCACATGGGACAGCAAGTTTCCTACAATGAGCAGTTCTTC

J: TRBJ1-5
D: TRBD1
size: .
V: TRBV7-9
CDR3: CASSLVSTGGNQPQHF
DNA: TGTGCCAGCAGCTTAGTCTCGACAGGGGGGAATCAGCCCCAGCATTTT

J: TRBJ2-1
D: TRBD2
size: many
V: TRBV3-1
CDR3: CASSQVPGGNNEQFF
DNA: TGTGCCAGCAGCCAGGTCCCGGGAGGGAACAATGAGCAGTTCTTC

J: TRBJ2-3
D: .
size: many
V: TRBV7-8
CDR3: CASSRDSESTDTQYF
DNA: TGTGCCAGCAGCCGTGATAGCGAGAGCACAGATACGCAGTATTTT

J: TRBJ1-1
D: TRBD1
size: many
V: TRBV6-6
CDR3: CASSYSTGEYGNTEAFF
DNA: TGTGCCAGCAGTTACTCGACAGGGGAATATGGGAACACTGAAGCTTTCTTT

J: TRBJ2-5
D: .
size: many
V: TRBV6-1
CDR3: CASTLPLGVRETQYF
DNA: TGTGCCAGCACCCTCCCGTTAGGGGTCCGGGAGACCCAGTACTTC

J: TRBJ2-7
D: .
size: many
V: TRBV11-2
CDR3: CASSLGQEERYEQYF
DNA: TGTGCCAGCAGCTTAGGCCAGGAAGAACGGTACGAGCAGTACTTC

J: TRBJ2-6
D: .
size: many
V: TRBV20-1
CDR3: CSADHTGTGANVLTF
DNA: TGCAGTGCCGACCATACAGGGACTGGGGCCAACGTCCTGACTTTC

J: TRBJ2-7
D: TRBD1
size: .
V: TRBV9
CDR3: CASSVGFRTGDYEQYF
DNA: TGTGCCAGCAGCGTGGGGTTTAGGACAGGTGACTACGAGCAGTACTTC

J: TRBJ2-2
D: .
size: few
V: TRBV29-1
CDR3: CSVAVGGWNTGELFF
DNA: TGCAGCGTTGCCGTTGGGGGCTGGAACACCGGGGAGCTGTTTTTT

J: TRBJ1-2
D: .
size: many
V: TRBV12-3/TRBV12-4
CDR3: CASSTDRTYGYTF
DNA: TGTGCCAGCAGCACCGACAGGACCTATGGCTACACCTTC

J: TRBJ1-2
D: .
size: once
V: TRBV30
CDR3: CASLSGDYGYTF
DNA: TGTGCCTCTCTTTCGGGGGACTATGGCTACACCTTC

J: TRBJ2-1
D: TRBD2
size: many
V: TRBV9
CDR3: CASSVEAGLAGEQFF
DNA: TGTGCCAGCAGCGTAGAAGCGGGACTAGCGGGTGAGCAGTTCTTC

J: TRBJ2-1
D: .
size: many
V: TRBV2
CDR3: CASSAFSEPPYNEQFF
DNA: TGTGCCAGCAGCGCTTTTAGCGAACCCCCCTACAATGAGCAGTTCTTC

J: TRBJ2-1
D: TRBD1
size: .
V: TRBV25-1
CDR3: CASSDPDRALYNEQFF
DNA: TGTGCCAGCAGTGACCCCGACAGGGCCCTCTACAATGAGCAGTTCTTC

J: TRBJ1-2
D: .
size: .
V: TRBV28
CDR3: CASSRGKGGYTF
DNA: TGTGCCAGCAGTCGGGGGAAGGGAGGCTACACCTTC

J: TRBJ1-5
D: TRBD1
size: many
V: TRBV6-1
CDR3: CASRKGAGQPQHF
DNA: TGTGCCAGCAGGAAGGGGGCAGGACAGCCCCAGCATTTT

J: TRBJ1-3
D: .
size: .
V: TRBV27
CDR3: CASSQRPVGNTIYF
DNA: TGTGCCAGCAGTCAGCGCCCGGTGGGAAACACCATATATTTT